One and the same sample provided the 10 T cell receptor beta chains below, sequenced in a study of shared clonotypes between healthy human individuals. Produced via immunoSEQ multiplex PCR; TCRdb's table is partial and in-frame only. The data hold 490,000 or so clones, with 70% to 80% observed a single time. Sequencing was done on a sample of PBMCs. These receptors were obtained from a middle-aged woman in good health. Some clones in this sample may be carry-over from other donors' samples.

This clone has only a few counts. The V call is TRBV19, the J call TRBJ2-7; D perhaps matches TRBD1 (6 bases). The length of the CDR3 is 13 residues. V lost 5 bases and J lost 5, with 13 bases in between. The germline V gene has CDR1 LNHDA and CDR2 SQIVND (reference sequence). CDR3 DNA: TGTGCCAGTAGTTTCCAGGGGAGCCACGAGCAGTACTTC. Amino acid sequence: CASSFQGSHEQYF.

The genes are TRBV19 and TRBJ1-2; D gene unclear. Trimming removed 5 bases from V and 0 bases from J, with 10 bases in between. This CDR3 has 14 residues. The germline V gene encodes CDR1 LNHDA and CDR2 SQIVND (reference sequence). CDR3 amino acids: CASSSSLANYGYTF. The CDR3 coding sequence is TGTGCCAGTAGTTCTTCATTAGCTAACTATGGCTACACCTTC.

The chain has TRBV5-1 and TRBJ2-7; no reliable D call. With 7 bases removed from V and 4 bases from J, the gap between germline ends came to 21 bases. The CDR3 loop spans 15 amino acids. Germline V gene lookup returns CDR1 SGHRS and CDR2 YFSETQ. CDR3 protein: CASCPTMDFTYEQYF. For the CDR3, the DNA is TGCGCCAGCTGCCCCACCATGGATTTCACGTACGAGCAGTACTTC.

J is TRBJ2-5 and V is TRBV5-1; D may be TRBD1 (5 bases). Trimming took 3 bases from V and 4 from J, leaving 19 bases between them. This CDR3 is built from 16 residues. The germline CDR1 and CDR2 sequences are SGHRS and YFSETQ. For the CDR3, the DNA is TGCGCCAGCAGCTGGAATGGGGCTAATGTAGGAGAGACCCAGTACTTC. Translation: CASSWNGANVGETQYF.

Note on this clone: One end of the junction is discordant with germline, which a read error may explain. J is TRBJ2-7 and V is TRBV11-3, with D maybe TRBD1 (6 bases). Germline assignment: CDR1 SGHNT and CDR2 YENEEA. The CDR3 extends over 13 amino acids. CDR3: CASSLSQTGSVFF. The CDR3 DNA follows: TGTGCCAGCAGCTTAAGCCAAACAGGGTCCGTTTTCTTC.

In this sample, this clone turned up once. The chain has TRBV18 and TRBJ2-2; D is unresolved. V was pared by 4 bases and J by 2 bases, with 5 bases between. Germline CDR1 KGHSH, CDR2 LQKENI. The CDR3 has 13 amino acids. The CDR3: CASSQQNTGELFF. The CDR3 nucleotides are TGTGCCAGCTCACAGCAAAACACCGGGGAGCTGTTTTTT.

As DNA, the CDR3 is TGCGCCAGCAGCCAAGATCTAAGGCGGGAGGTGGGTGAGCAGTTCTTC. It specifies CASSQDLRREVGEQFF. The V call is TRBV4-3, the J call TRBJ2-1; 8 positions match TRBD2. V shed 0 bases, J shed 9 bases, and the junction held 10 bases outside the gene matches. Germline V gene data show CDR1 as LGHNA and CDR2 as YSLEER. There are 16 residues in the CDR3.

This clone was counted between two and nine times. The rearrangement joins TRBV7-2 to TRBJ2-3, with TRBD2 matching over 12 bases. The CDR3 loop spans 15 amino acids. V shed 4 bases, J shed 1 base, and the junction held 0 bases outside the gene matches. Germline V gene data show CDR1 as SGHTA and CDR2 as FQGNSA. The CDR3 region is CASSSSGRGTDTQYF. In nucleotides, the CDR3 is TGTGCCAGCAGCTCTAGCGGGAGGGGCACAGATACGCAGTATTTT.

This clone was observed a few times. The chain recombines TRBV5-5 with TRBJ2-7; D is ambiguous. Trimming removed 3 bases from V and 2 bases from J, with 18 bases in between. This CDR3 region has 16 residues. CDR1 SGHKS and CDR2 YYEKEE come from the germline V gene (reference sequence). The CDR3 spells CASSSNRVPVTYEQYF. In DNA form, the CDR3 reads TGTGCCAGCAGCTCAAACCGGGTGCCGGTGACCTACGAGCAGTACTTC.

This clone was seen a handful of times. The chain's CDR3 is CASSDFGRVGGGELFF. CDR3 sequence (DNA): TGTGCCAGCAGCGATTTCGGGCGGGTTGGGGGCGGGGAGCTGTTTTTT. The chain uses TRBV11-2 and TRBJ2-2; the D gene could be TRBD1 or TRBD2 (5 bases each). The CDR3 runs 16 residues. Germline V lookup: CDR1 SGHAT, CDR2 FQNNGV. Trimming pared 5 bases from V and 7 bases from J, leaving 20 bases between.